These 3 T cell receptor beta chains came from one sample sequenced in a study of shared clonotypes between healthy human individuals. Using immunoSEQ multiplex PCR, the repertoire was profiled, and TCRdb retains in-frame clones only, with some absent. Of 2.3 million or so clones listed, approximately 93% are singletons. Sequencing was carried out using naive CD4+ T cells from PBMCs. As to subset: CD45RA+ positively selected. Receptors were obtained from a man between 18 and 35 years old in good health. Some clones in this sample may be carry-over from other donors' samples.

The rearrangement joins TRBV6-1 to TRBJ2-7; D possibly corresponds to TRBD1 (5 bases). The CDR3 is made up of 16 amino acids. Germline values: CDR1 MNHNS, CDR2 SASEGT. Trimming left V 4 bases short and J 2 bases short, with 18 bases between. The CDR3 spells CASSGVGERGTYEQYF. CDR3 nucleotide sequence: TGTGCCAGCAGTGGAGTAGGGGAAAGGGGCACCTACGAGCAGTACTTC.

This chain joins TRBV7-8 and TRBJ1-2; D not certain. Trimming stripped 5 bases from V and 4 bases from J, with 14 bases between. This CDR3 has 14 residues. Germline-derived CDR1 and CDR2 are SGHVS and FQNEAQ. CDR3 region: CASSPRGATYGYTF. The CDR3 DNA is TGTGCCAGCAGCCCGAGAGGTGCGACCTATGGCTACACCTTC.

In nucleotides, the CDR3 is TGTGCCAGCAGTTACCCGACCGGGGCCGAGCAGTACTTC. The encoded protein is CASSYPTGAEQYF. This chain connects TRBV27 to TRBJ2-7; D may be TRBD1 or TRBD2 (5 bases each). V lost 4 bases and J lost 6, with 13 bases in between. CDR3 length equals 13 residues. Looked up from germline, CDR1 is MNHEY and CDR2 is SMNVEV (reference sequence).